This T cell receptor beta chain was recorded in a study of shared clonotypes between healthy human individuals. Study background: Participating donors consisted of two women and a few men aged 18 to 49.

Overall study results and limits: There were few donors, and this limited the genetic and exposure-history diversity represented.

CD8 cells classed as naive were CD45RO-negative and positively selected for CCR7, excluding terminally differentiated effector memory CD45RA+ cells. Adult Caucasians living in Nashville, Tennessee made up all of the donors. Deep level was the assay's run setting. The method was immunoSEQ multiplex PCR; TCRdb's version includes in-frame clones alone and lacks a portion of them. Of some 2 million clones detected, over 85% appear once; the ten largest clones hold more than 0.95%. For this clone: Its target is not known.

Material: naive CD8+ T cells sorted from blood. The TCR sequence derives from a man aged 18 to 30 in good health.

CDR3 nucleotides: TGCGCCAGCAGCCGAGATAGACAGGGGCGGTTGTCCGAGCAGTACTTC. It yields the protein CASSRDRQGRLSEQYF. This rearrangement joins TRBV4-3 to TRBJ2-7; TRBD1 agrees at 8 bases. This CDR3 contains 16 residues. V was clipped by 4 bases and J by 6 bases; unmatched bases: 14. Looked up from germline, CDR1 is LGHNA and CDR2 is YSLEER.